This T cell receptor (beta chain) emerged from a study of T cells after posttransplantation cyclophosphamide. Study outcomes and limitations: Blood and skin or GI T cell repertoires showed limited TRB overlap.

Cyclophosphamide on days +3 and +4 followed busulfan-fludarabine conditioning and a marrow graft. V was trimmed by 1 base and J by 4 bases, leaving 12 bases between them. The germline V gene encodes CDR1 SGHRS and CDR2 YFSETQ. The CDR3 covers 15 residues. Concerning this clone itself: What it recognizes is unknown.

The repertoire was sequenced with immunoSEQ multiplex PCR; TCRdb's copy has only in-frame clones and lacks some. The sample includes tens of thousands of clones, approximately 87% of them seen just once. The chain joins TRBV5-1 to TRBJ2-1, with a weak D call TRBD1 (5 bases). This TCR was sampled from a female patient in her 30s who received an allogeneic stem cell transplant from an unrelated donor, was CMV-positive, and had no GVHD. The graft donor may have contributed some T cells. The sequencing here drew on PBMCs, taken after allogeneic stem cell transplant with posttransplant cyclophosphamide. The CDR3 loop reads CASSLSGAVYNEQFF. The CDR3 nucleotides read TGCGCCAGCAGCTTGTCTGGGGCGGTTTACAATGAGCAGTTCTTC.